The entry below gives a single TCR beta chain sequence along with its context. Its antigen is not identified. Some clones are missing from TCRdb's copy, which holds only in-frame ones; the method was immunoSEQ multiplex PCR. The table records 15,000 or so clones, roughly 84% of them present only once. The sample belongs to a study of OX40 agonist ivuxolimab in advanced cancers. Whole-study results and caveats: Within 6 weeks, CD4+ and CD8+ blood T cells expanded clonally at 0.1 to 3.0 mg/kg. Among the lowest peripheral clonal expansion occurred in 0.1-3.0 mg/kg partial responders.

Unmatched junction bases numbered 18, after V lost 6 bases and J lost 9 bases. The CDR3 consists of 18 residues. CDR1 is MNHEY, CDR2 SMNVEV, per germline (reference sequence). Sample: CD4+ or CD8+ T cells sorted from blood, taken in a trial of the OX40 agonist ivuxolimab. The rearrangement joins TRBV27 to TRBJ2-1; TRBD1 aligns across 12 bases. The receptor comes from an adult with an advanced solid tumor such as melanoma, head and neck, liver or kidney cancer. CDR3 DNA sequence: TGTGCCAGCAGCTTTTCCTCACCGGGACAGGGGGCGCGAGGTGAGCAGTTCTTC. This sequence encodes CASSFSSPGQGARGEQFF.